This T cell receptor beta chain was captured by sequencing in a study of shared clonotypes between healthy human individuals. Study-level results: Larger estimated richness was generally seen in naive subsets than in memory subsets. About 5% of naive CD4 clonotypes were shared across four donors.

Turning to this clone: No antigen is known for it.

Here immunoSEQ multiplex PCR was the method, and the copy in TCRdb shows in-frame clones only, minus some. The repertoire holds nearly 600,000 clones, with just under 97% as singletons. The CDR3 runs to 13 residues. The V end was cut by 5 bases, the J end by 6 bases, with 14 bases between. Germline assignment: CDR1 PRHDT and CDR2 FYEKMQ (reference sequence). Terminally differentiated effector memory CD45RA+ cells were excluded by CCR7 positive selection of CD45RO-negative cells. The chain carries TRBV13 and TRBJ2-7; D gene ambiguous. Sequencing used naive CD8+ T cells sorted from blood. This receptor was identified in a woman in her twenties or thirties in good health. CDR3 bases: TGTGCCAGCAGCCCAAGCCCAGCGCCCGAGCAGTACTTC. Its protein product is CASSPSPAPEQYF.